Listed here are 17 T cell receptor beta chains from one sample, sequenced in a study of Tregs in tolerant kidney transplant recipients. Recipients received nonmyeloablative bone marrow transplants from related graft donors, with transient mixed chimerism. TCRdb's table, derived via immunoSEQ multiplex PCR, lists solely in-frame clones and lacks some. The sample shows roughly 15,000 clones, and 25% to 30% sits with its ten largest clones. The sequencing here drew on CD8+ T cells from blood (PBMCs), taken 6 months after the transplant. Receptor source: a human patient who received a combined kidney and bone marrow transplant. Some T cells may possibly be graft donor cells.

Of note for this clone: Sequencing ends 3 residues short of the CDR3 end; the germline J gene provides the rest. The chain joins TRBV2 to TRBJ2-3; 15 bases align to TRBD2. Unmatched junction bases numbered 5, after V lost 4 bases and J lost 0 bases. This CDR3 is 18 amino acids long. Germline V lookup: CDR1 SNHLY, CDR2 FYNNEI. The part of the CDR3 DNA that was read is TGTGCCAGCAGTGTAGGACTAGCGGGGGGGTCTAGCACAGATACG. It translates to CASSVGLAGGSSTDT. From start to end, the CDR3 is CASSVGLAGGSSTDTQYF.

Comment on this clone: The read comes to an end 3 residues before the CDR3 does, leaving the germline J gene to fill in the end. The V gene is TRBV5-1, the J gene TRBJ2-7; possibly TRBD1 for D (6 bases). The germline V gene encodes CDR1 SGHRS and CDR2 YFSETQ. CDR3 length equals 14 residues. V was cut by 0 bases and J by 2 bases, with 9 bases left in between. CDR3 bases read: TGCGCCAGCAGCTTGGGGGACACCCCCTACGAG. Translating it yields CASSLGDTPYE. In full, the CDR3 reads CASSLGDTPYEQYF.

Regarding this clone: The read terminates 3 residues before the CDR3 end, so the remaining end is supplied by the germline J gene. The genes are TRBV6-2 or TRBV6-3 and TRBJ1-5; perhaps TRBD1 as D (5 bases). This CDR3 spans 15 amino acids. Germline assignment: CDR1 MNHEY and CDR2 SVGEGT. V shed 6 bases and J shed 0 bases, with 12 bases lying between them. Incomplete CDR3 DNA: TGTGCCAGCAGCCCGACAGTTTATAGCAATCAGCCC. Amino acids: CASSPTVYSNQP. The whole CDR3 region reads CASSPTVYSNQPQHF.

A remark on this clone: The read terminates 3 residues before the CDR3 end, so the remaining end is supplied by the germline J gene. The V call is TRBV11-2, the J call TRBJ2-7, with D possibly TRBD1 on 5 matching bases. The germline gives CDR1 SGHAT, CDR2 FQNNGV. The ends were cut back, 2 bases at V and 4 bases at J, with 12 bases in the middle. The CDR3 is 14 amino acids. The CDR3: CASSLFSGRYEQYF. The sequenced CDR3 bases are TGTGCCAGCAGCTTATTCTCAGGGCGGTACGAG.

About this clone: The read halts 3 residues ahead of the CDR3 end, with the missing end drawn from the germline J gene. The genes are TRBV7-9 and TRBJ2-1; 7 bases line up with TRBD2. The CDR3 length is 15 residues. The V gene end was trimmed by 3 bases and the J gene end by 8 bases; junction bases not matched to a gene: 10. From germline, CDR1 is SEHNR and CDR2 FQNEAQ (reference sequence). Incomplete CDR3 DNA: TGTGCCAGCAGCTTCTGGCGGGGGTATTCGGATGAG. It yields the protein CASSFWRGYSDE. In full, the CDR3 is CASSFWRGYSDEQFF.

CDR3 region: CASSPSGGSTDTQYF. The CDR3 bases that were read are TGTGCCAGCAGCCCTTCTGGCGGGAGCACAGATACG. The rearrangement uses TRBV7-6 and TRBJ2-3; maybe TRBD2 (5 bases). The sequence runs out 3 residues before the end of the CDR3; the remainder is reconstructed from the germline J gene. Germline values: CDR1 SGHVS, CDR2 FNYEAQ. V was pared by 5 bases and J by 0 bases, with 12 bases between. This CDR3 has 15 residues.

A word on this clone: Sequencing ends 3 residues short of the CDR3 end; the germline J gene provides the rest. The chain links TRBV10-3 to TRBJ2-7; TRBD1 matches 8 bases. V lost 3 bases to trimming and J lost 1 base; unmatched junction nucleotides: 8. CDR1 is ENHRY, CDR2 SYGVKD, per germline. The CDR3 runs 16 residues. The CDR3 sequence is CAISDVGQGSSYEQYF. The CDR3 bases that were read are TGTGCCATCAGTGACGTTGGACAGGGAAGTTCCTACGAG.

Comment on this clone: The read stops 3 residues short of the end of the CDR3; the missing end is completed from the germline J gene. The chain employs TRBV2 and TRBJ2-3; the match to TRBD1 covers 8 bases. The CDR3 is 15 residues long. CDR1 and CDR2 (germline): SNHLY, FYNNEI. The sequenced part of the CDR3 DNA is TGTGCCAGCAGTGACCGGCAGGGGGCCGGTCAGCCG. Its protein is CASSDRQGAGQP. The full CDR3 reads CASSDRQGAGQPQYF.

A word on this clone: The read terminates 3 residues before the CDR3 end, so the remaining end is supplied by the germline J gene. The chain couples TRBV5-6 to TRBJ2-7; 9 bases are shared with TRBD2. There are 14 residues in the CDR3. Trimming cost V 4 bases and J 3 bases; bases outside gene matches: 5. Per the germline V gene, CDR1 is SGHDT and CDR2 is YYEEEE. CDR3 DNA (partial): TGTGCCAGCAGCCCGACTAGCGGACACTACGAG. Its translation: CASSPTSGHYE. The whole CDR3 protein reads CASSPTSGHYEQYF.

Notes on this clone: The read is 3 residues too short to cover the CDR3 end, so that end is filled in from the germline J gene. The chain uses TRBV19 and TRBJ2-1, with D uncertain. There are 16 residues in the CDR3. Trimming shortened V by 4 bases and J by 2 bases, and 15 bases separated the two germline ends. The V gene's germline CDR1 is LNHDA and CDR2 SQIVND (reference sequence). This CDR3 is CASSNPTEPAYNEQFF. CDR3 DNA, as far as it was read: TGTGCCAGTAGTAACCCGACTGAGCCGGCCTACAATGAG.

Here the CDR3 reads CASNTGGETQYF. The DNA read from the CDR3 is TGTGCCAGTAATACAGGGGGGGAGACC. V gene TRBV19 combines with J gene TRBJ2-5, with TRBD1 matching over 8 bases. The CDR3 is cut off 3 residues early in the read; its end comes from the germline J gene. Germline CDR1 and CDR2: LNHDA and SQIVND (reference sequence). V gave up 7 bases and J gave up 5 bases; unmatched junction bases: 3. The CDR3 loop spans 12 amino acids.

With respect to this clone: The DNA ends 3 residues before the CDR3 does, and the rest of the CDR3 is filled in from the germline J gene. V usage is TRBV11-2 and J usage is TRBJ2-7; D ambiguous. CDR3 length equals 14 residues. Trimming removed 1 base at V and 4 bases at J, with 11 bases between. Germline assignment: CDR1 SGHAT and CDR2 FQNNGV. The CDR3 bases that were read are TGTGCCAGCAGCTTAGGTCTTAGTTCTTACGAG. It yields the protein CASSLGLSSYE. The CDR3, in full, reads CASSLGLSSYEQYF.

Notes on this clone: The read halts 3 residues ahead of the CDR3 end, with the missing end drawn from the germline J gene. V and J are TRBV20-1 and TRBJ1-1; D perhaps matches TRBD1 (6 bases). The CDR3 extends over 16 amino acids. Germline V gene data show CDR1 as DFQATT and CDR2 as SNEGSKA (reference sequence). V was cut by 0 bases and J by 1 base, with 15 bases left in between. CDR3 residues: CSARDYSKGGNTEAFF. The sequenced part of the CDR3 DNA is TGCAGTGCTAGAGATTACAGCAAAGGGGGGAACACTGAA.

With respect to this clone: The read falls 3 residues short of the CDR3 end, and the missing part is taken from the germline J gene. This chain joins TRBV29-1 and TRBJ2-7; 9 bases agree with TRBD1. This CDR3 spans 14 amino acids. Unmatched junction bases numbered 6, after V lost 3 bases and J lost 3 bases. Germline V gene sequence: CDR1 SQVTM, CDR2 ANQGSEA. The CDR3 loop reads CSVEDGQGHYEQYF. The sequenced CDR3 bases are TGCAGCGTTGAGGATGGACAGGGGCACTACGAG.

This clone registers medium-sized (0.01 to 0.1%) by frequency. CDR3 amino acids: CASSLDSLYEQYF. The DNA read from the CDR3 is TGTGCCAGCAGCTTGGACAGCCTCTACGAG. This sequence joins TRBV5-6 and TRBJ2-7; D remains unclear. Sequencing ends 3 residues short of the CDR3 end; the germline J gene provides the rest. V was cut by 0 bases and J by 3 bases, with 7 bases left in between. The germline V gene encodes CDR1 SGHDT and CDR2 YYEEEE. CDR3 length: 13 residues.

On this clone: The CDR3 end is not reached by the read, which stops 3 residues before it; the germline J gene fills it in. The chain uses TRBV19 and TRBJ2-7, with D perhaps being TRBD1 or TRBD2 (5 bases each). CDR1 LNHDA and CDR2 SQIVND come from the germline V gene (reference sequence). V gave up 6 bases and J gave up 0 bases, with 12 bases separating them. CDR3 length: 14 amino acids. The chain's CDR3 is CASSPAGSSYEQYF. The CDR3 DNA, read in part, is TGTGCCAGTAGCCCCGCAGGGAGCTCCTACGAG. Full variable domain (remainder filled in from reference TRBV19 and TRBJ2-7): DGGITQSPKYLFRKEGQNVTLSCEQNLNHDAMYWYRQDPGQGLRLIYYSQIVNDFQKGDIAEGYSVSREKKESFPLTVTSAQKNPTAFYLCASSPAGSSYEQYFGPGTRLTVT.

Comments on this clone: The sequenced fragment ends 3 residues before the CDR3 boundary, so the rest is inferred from the germline J gene. The gene calls are TRBV5-1 and TRBJ2-7; 10 nucleotides agree with TRBD1. Unmatched junction bases numbered 2, after V lost 0 bases and J lost 5 bases. The length of the CDR3 is 14 residues. Per germline, CDR1 SGHRS and CDR2 YFSETQ. The covered CDR3 bases are TGCGCCAGCAGCTTGGGACAGGGGGCCAACGAG. This encodes CASSLGQGANE. The whole CDR3 sequence reads CASSLGQGANEQYF.